This TCR beta chain was recovered during a study of Graves' ophthalmopathy and Graves' hyperthyroidism. Study-level information: Pretreatment peripheral blood was obtained at initial diagnosis.

Of note for this clonotype: As yet, its antigen is unknown.

Moderate-to-severe activity, CAS ≥3, NOSPECS ≥4 and a duration under 3 months were seen in donors with ophthalmopathy. PBMCs were isolated by Ficoll-Paque density gradient centrifugation, using about 9.5 ml of fresh peripheral blood as the starting material. Study results and caveats: Most thyroid-expanded clonotypes exceeding 0.001 frequency were also found in blood.

The TCR beta CDR3 regions underwent amplification from RNA transcripts. The first round was an RT-PCR with HTBI primers, and the second round was a multiplex PCR. TCRdb re-analysed the multiplex PCR reads in MiXCR, keeping a single row per CDR3 protein. This table has about 700,000 distinct CDR3 sequences, roughly 40% appearing once. The sample taken for sequencing was peripheral blood. The sequence came from an adult man with Graves' ophthalmopathy.

CDR3: CASSLTTGGIWQPQHF. The CDR3 region has the DNA TGTGCCAGCAGCTTGACGACAGGGGGGATTTGGCAGCCCCAGCATTTT. The chain employs TRBV25-1 and TRBJ1-5; 9 bases align to TRBD1. There are 16 residues in the CDR3. Looked up from germline, CDR1 is MGHDK and CDR2 is SYGVNS. The ends lost 6 bases at V and 7 bases at J; junction bases unmatched: 13.